A single sample gave rise to the 24 T cell receptor beta chains below, sequenced in a study of blood T cell repertoires in COVID-19. The repertoire was sequenced with immunoSEQ multiplex PCR; TCRdb's copy has only in-frame clones and lacks some. Found here are 200,000 to 300,000 clones, approximately 85% of them singletons; the top ten hold about 9.1%. Sample: PBMCs or T cells enriched from blood (not recorded which). Receptor source: a woman aged 45-65 years with acute COVID-19.

V usage is TRBV19 and J usage is TRBJ1-2; possibly TRBD1 for D (6 bases). The CDR3 sequence is 14 residues long. Germline V lookup: CDR1 LNHDA, CDR2 SQIVND (reference sequence). Trimming left V 0 bases short and J 3 bases short, with 8 bases between. CDR3 region: CASSIEQGDYGYTF. In nucleotides, the CDR3 is TGTGCCAGTAGTATAGAACAGGGCGACTATGGCTACACCTTC.

This clone was recorded only once. The rearrangement links TRBV2 to TRBJ1-5; 8 bases are shared with TRBD1. V lost 4 bases and J lost 0; bases outside the gene matches: 11. The length of the CDR3 is 18 residues. From germline, CDR1 is SNHLY and CDR2 FYNNEI. CDR3 region: CASSVTRQGRYSNQPQHF. The CDR3 coding sequence is TGTGCCAGCAGTGTCACGAGACAGGGGCGATATAGCAATCAGCCCCAGCATTTT.

This clone was recorded a few times. The rearrangement uses TRBV11-2 and TRBJ1-2, with D tentatively TRBD1 (6 bases). From germline, CDR1 is SGHAT and CDR2 FQNNGV. This CDR3 is built from 16 residues. Deletions cut 4 bases from V and 5 bases from J, with 20 bases between. The CDR3: CASSSLRDLGAYGYTF. In nucleotides, the CDR3 is TGTGCCAGCAGCTCCTTACGGGACCTGGGGGCATATGGCTACACCTTC.

The chain links TRBV6-5 to TRBJ1-1; possible D gene TRBD1, 5 bases. This CDR3 has 13 amino acids. CDR1 and CDR2 from the germline V gene are MNHEY and SVGAGI. Trimming pared 7 bases from V and 4 bases from J, leaving 13 bases between. The CDR3 DNA is TGTGCCAGCATCCAGGCGGGGGGCACTGAAGCTTTCTTT. It codes for CASIQAGGTEAFF.

The J gene is TRBJ1-6, the V gene TRBV19; TRBD1 matches 7 bases. Germline assignment: CDR1 LNHDA and CDR2 SQIVND (reference sequence). J lost 6 bases, V lost 6 bases, and 11 bases had no gene match. The CDR3 contains 16 residues. CDR3 in amino acids: CASRNYLTGSNSPLHF. In DNA form, the CDR3 reads TGTGCCAGTAGAAACTACCTGACAGGGTCTAATTCACCCCTCCACTTT. Based on the CDR3 plus reference TRBV19 and TRBJ1-6, the full variable domain is DGGITQSPKYLFRKEGQNVTLSCEQNLNHDAMYWYRQDPGQGLRLIYYSQIVNDFQKGDIAEGYSVSREKKESFPLTVTSAQKNPTAFYLCASRNYLTGSNSPLHFGNGTRLTVT.

This clone was picked up a small number of times. The V gene is TRBV7-9, the J gene TRBJ1-1; D is perhaps TRBD1 (5 bases). CDR1 and CDR2 (germline): SEHNR, FQNEAQ (reference sequence). Trimming took off 0 bases at V and 1 base at J, with 9 bases between the two ends. CDR3 length: 15 amino acids. The DNA for the CDR3 is TGTGCCAGCAGCTTAGCGGGACTTTCGAACACTGAAGCTTTCTTT. Translation: CASSLAGLSNTEAFF.

This clone is a singleton in its sample. The gene calls are TRBV3-1 (or the pseudogene TRBV3-2) and TRBJ1-3; 8 nucleotides match TRBD1. The length of the CDR3 is 14 residues. The germline gives CDR1 LGHDT, CDR2 YNNKEL (reference sequence). The V segment lost 4 bases and the J segment 4 bases; nucleotides outside the gene matches: 3. CDR3 sequence reads: CASSLDRGGNTIYF. The CDR3 DNA reads TGTGCCAGCAGCCTCGACAGGGGAGGAAACACCATATATTTT.

This clone was seen a handful of times. This chain links TRBV6-5 with TRBJ1-5; D gene uncertain. The CDR3 totals 13 residues. Germline assignment: CDR1 MNHEY and CDR2 SVGAGI. Trimming cost V 7 bases and J 4 bases, with 11 bases left between them. CDR3 DNA sequence: TGTGCCAGCAACGAAAGAGGGAATCAGCCCCAGCATTTT. Its protein product is CASNERGNQPQHF.

This clone was detected only a few times. In DNA, the CDR3 is TGTGCCAGCAGTTACTCGTCCCTGAATTCACCCCTCCACTTT. The encoded protein is CASSYSSLNSPLHF. The J gene is TRBJ1-6, the V gene TRBV6-2 or TRBV6-3; D unclear. Germline values: CDR1 MNHEY, CDR2 SVGEGT. V was shortened by 0 bases and J by 7 bases, with 7 bases between the two germline ends. CDR3 size: 14 residues.

This clone was detected only once. The chain employs TRBV4-2 and TRBJ1-1, with TRBD1 identical over 7 bases. V shed 4 bases and J 11 bases; nucleotides not matched to a gene: 7. CDR1 LGHNA and CDR2 YNFKEQ come from the germline V gene. The CDR3 contains 12 residues. The CDR3 sequence: CASSPDRMDAFF. The CDR3 DNA reads TGTGCCAGCAGCCCGGACAGGATGGACGCTTTCTTT.

This clone was picked up a small number of times. The chain uses TRBV4-3 and TRBJ1-2; 7 positions match TRBD1. Germline CDR1 and CDR2: LGHNA and YSLEER. The CDR3 loop spans 20 amino acids. J was trimmed by 0 bases and V by 0 bases; bases with no gene match: 16. DNA of the CDR3: TGCGCCAGCAGCCAAGATCTTGAAAAGGGGGCGGCTAACACTAACTATGGCTACACCTTC. Its translation: CASSQDLEKGAANTNYGYTF.

The rearrangement uses TRBV5-8 and TRBJ2-1; possibly TRBD1 for D (6 bases). Trimming shortened V by 2 bases and J by 2 bases, and 11 bases separated the two germline ends. This CDR3 comprises 15 residues. Looked up from germline, CDR1 is SGHTS and CDR2 is YDEGEE. Here the CDR3 DNA reads TGTGCCAGCAGCTTCCGCGGACAGCCCTACAATGAGCAGTTCTTC. It specifies CASSFRGQPYNEQFF.

The DNA for the CDR3 is TGTGCCAGCAGTGTAAGACAGGGAGGTAGCTACGAGCAGTACTTC. Residues: CASSVRQGGSYEQYF. The V and J genes are TRBV6-2 or TRBV6-3 and TRBJ2-7; D is perhaps TRBD1 (7 bases). With 5 bases removed from V and 3 bases from J, the gap between germline ends came to 17 bases. The CDR3 contains 15 residues. Germline V gene data show CDR1 as MNHEY and CDR2 as SVGEGT.

In this sample, this clone turned up once. V and J are TRBV12-5 and TRBJ2-4; D uncertain. The CDR3 has 14 residues. V shed 6 bases and J shed 3 bases, with 12 bases lying between them. Germline lookup yields CDR1 LGHNT and CDR2 FRNRAP. CDR3 loop: CASGLAINKNIQYF. CDR3 bases: TGTGCTAGTGGCCTGGCCATAAACAAAAACATTCAGTACTTC.

This clone has a handful of counts. The CDR3 is CASSLEREQFF. CDR3 sequence (DNA): TGTGCCAGCAGCTTAGAACGGGAGCAGTTCTTC. V and J are TRBV13 and TRBJ2-1; D unclear. With 1 base removed from V and 10 bases from J, the gap between germline ends came to 5 bases. CDR1 and CDR2 (germline): PRHDT, FYEKMQ (reference sequence). The length of the CDR3 is 11 residues. Based on the CDR3 plus reference TRBV13 and TRBJ2-1, the full variable domain is AAGVIQSPRHLIKEKRETATLKCYPIPRHDTVYWYQQGPGQDPQFLISFYEKMQSDKGSIPDRFSAQQFSDYHSELNMSSLELGDSALYFCASSLEREQFFGPGTRLTVL.

In this sample, this clone turned up once. This chain joins TRBV9 and TRBJ1-1; no reliable D call. The CDR3 sequence is 13 residues long. V was trimmed by 4 bases and J by 1 base, leaving 8 bases between them. Germline V gives CDR1 SGDLS, CDR2 YYNGEE. The CDR3 nucleotides are TGTGCCAGCAGCATTAACAGGAACACTGAAGCTTTCTTT. Translating it yields CASSINRNTEAFF. The whole variable domain, filled in from reference TRBV9 and TRBJ1-1, reads DSGVTQTPKHLITATGQRVTLRCSPRSGDLSVYWYQQSLDQGLQFLIQYYNGEERAKGNILERFSAQQFPDLHSELNLSSLELGDSALYFCASSINRNTEAFFGQGTRLTVV.

CDR3 DNA: TGTGCCAGCAGCTCCGGGACAGGGAGGACCCAGTACTTC. The encoded protein is CASSSGTGRTQYF. This chain links TRBV7-3 with TRBJ2-5; 9 nucleotides line up with TRBD1. Germline assignment: CDR1 SGHTA and CDR2 FQGTGA. This CDR3 spans 13 amino acids. The J segment lost 7 bases and the V segment lost 4 bases, leaving 4 bases of the junction unmatched.

V is TRBV30 and J is TRBJ1-1, with D perhaps matching TRBD1 (6 bases). This CDR3 region has 13 residues. Trimming took 3 bases from V and 0 from J, leaving 8 bases between them. The germline V gene has CDR1 GTSNPN and CDR2 SVGIG (reference sequence). The CDR3 nucleotides read TGTGCCTGGAGCAAGGGGGTGAACACTGAAGCTTTCTTT. Translated: CAWSKGVNTEAFF.

This clone appeared a few times. The chain joins TRBV6-5 to TRBJ1-1, with 7 bases fitting TRBD1. J lost 0 bases, V lost 6 bases, and 7 bases had no gene match. The CDR3 is 15 amino acids. CDR1 MNHEY and CDR2 SVGAGI come from the germline V gene. The CDR3 reads CASSIEGAMNTEAFF. CDR3 nucleotide sequence: TGTGCCAGCAGCATAGAGGGGGCGATGAACACTGAAGCTTTCTTT.

This clone has a handful of counts. V usage is TRBV30 and J usage is TRBJ1-1, with unresolved D. This CDR3 spans 12 amino acids. Trimming took 5 bases from V and 8 from J, leaving 15 bases between them. In germline, CDR1 is GTSNPN, CDR2 SVGIG (reference sequence). The CDR3 spells CAWVVATQEAFF. The CDR3 DNA is TGTGCCTGGGTTGTAGCGACACAAGAAGCTTTCTTT.

The rearrangement joins TRBV19 to TRBJ1-1, with D hard to call. Germline V gives CDR1 LNHDA, CDR2 SQIVND (reference sequence). The CDR3 extends over 18 amino acids. V was clipped by 4 bases and J by 2 bases, with 23 bases between them. In nucleotides, the CDR3 is TGTGCCAGTAGTAAGCAGGTTACCACCAACTTAAAAAACACTGAAGCTTTCTTT. Amino acid sequence: CASSKQVTTNLKNTEAFF.

This chain links TRBV19 with TRBJ1-1; TRBD1 is a possible D gene (6 bases). CDR1 and CDR2 from the germline V gene are LNHDA and SQIVND (reference sequence). V was cut by 1 base and J by 4 bases, with 10 bases left in between. The CDR3 totals 14 residues. The CDR3 reads CASSIGSGVTEAFF. CDR3 bases: TGTGCCAGTAGTATAGGTTCAGGGGTCACTGAAGCTTTCTTT.

The CDR3 loop is CASSPWTGGGGYTF. Written as DNA, the CDR3 is TGTGCCAGCAGTCCATGGACAGGGGGAGGTGGCTACACCTTC. The chain joins TRBV11-1 to TRBJ1-2; TRBD1 matches at 10 bases. Germline CDR1 SGHAT, CDR2 FQDESV (reference sequence). With 6 bases clipped from V and 7 bases from J, the junction kept 8 bases outside the gene matches. CDR3 length: 14 residues.

The sample holds one count of this clone. The chain uses TRBV18 and TRBJ1-1; 8 bases line up with TRBD1. The germline V gene has CDR1 KGHSH and CDR2 LQKENI. The V segment lost 3 bases and the J segment 4 bases; nucleotides outside the gene matches: 4. The length of the CDR3 is 14 residues. CDR3 bases: TGTGCCAGCTCACCTCGGACAGGGTCCACTGAAGCTTTCTTT. Amino acid sequence: CASSPRTGSTEAFF. The whole variable domain, remainder taken from reference TRBV18 and TRBJ1-1, is NAGVMQNPRHLVRRRGQEARLRCSPMKGHSHVYWYRQLPEEGLKFMVYLQKENIIDESGMPKERFSAEFPKEGPSILRIQQVVRGDSAAYFCASSPRTGSTEAFFGQGTRLTVV.